This T cell receptor beta chain appears in the sequencing data of a study of blood T cell repertoires in COVID-19. Background on the study: Nucleic acid was either cDNA or gDNA, and it came from T cells, B-cell-depleted T cells, or PBMCs.

In the study's own analysis: The authors estimated nucleated cell counts from reference gene primer amplification. TCRdb's table, derived via immunoSEQ multiplex PCR, lists solely in-frame clones and lacks some. D and trimming come from the DNA, and the V and J calls and clone size come from that table. The top ten clones hold 6.5% to 9% of a sample with tens of thousands of clones, around four fifths of them seen once. Germline-derived CDR1 and CDR2 are KGHSH and LQKENI. This CDR3 comprises 15 residues. Trimming at V came to 5 bases and at J to 2 bases, leaving 4 bases not matched to a gene. The V and J genes are TRBV18 and TRBJ1-3; TRBD1 agrees at 9 bases. Sequencing was performed on peripheral blood. The TCR originated in a man between 60 and 75 years old with active COVID-19. The CDR3 loop reads CASSSNRGPGNTIYF. The CDR3 nucleotides are TGTGCCAGCTCATCTAACAGGGGGCCTGGAAACACCATATATTTT.